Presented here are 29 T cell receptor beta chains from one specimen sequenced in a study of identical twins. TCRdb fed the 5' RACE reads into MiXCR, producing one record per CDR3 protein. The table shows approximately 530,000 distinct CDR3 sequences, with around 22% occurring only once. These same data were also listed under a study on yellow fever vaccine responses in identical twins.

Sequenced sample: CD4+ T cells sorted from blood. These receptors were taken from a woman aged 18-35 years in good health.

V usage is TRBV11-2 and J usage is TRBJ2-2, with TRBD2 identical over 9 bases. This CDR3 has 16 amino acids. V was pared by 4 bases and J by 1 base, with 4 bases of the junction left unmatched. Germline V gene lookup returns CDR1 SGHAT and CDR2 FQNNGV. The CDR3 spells CASSYRTSENTGELFF. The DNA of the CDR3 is TGTGCCAGCAGCTACAGGACTAGCGAGAACACCGGGGAGCTGTTTTTT. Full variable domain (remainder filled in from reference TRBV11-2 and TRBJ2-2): EAGVAQSPRYKIIEKRQSVAFWCNPISGHATLYWYQQILGQGPKLLIQFQNNGVVDDSQLPKDRFSAERLKGVDSTLKIQPAKLEDSAVYLCASSYRTSENTGELFFGEGSRLTVL.

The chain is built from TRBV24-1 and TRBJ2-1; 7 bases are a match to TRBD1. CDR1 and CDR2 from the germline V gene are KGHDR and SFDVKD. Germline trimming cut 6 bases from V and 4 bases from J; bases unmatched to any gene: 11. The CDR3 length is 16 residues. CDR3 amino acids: CATSRQGDLGYNEQFF. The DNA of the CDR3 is TGTGCCACCAGTAGACAGGGAGATCTTGGATACAATGAGCAGTTCTTC.

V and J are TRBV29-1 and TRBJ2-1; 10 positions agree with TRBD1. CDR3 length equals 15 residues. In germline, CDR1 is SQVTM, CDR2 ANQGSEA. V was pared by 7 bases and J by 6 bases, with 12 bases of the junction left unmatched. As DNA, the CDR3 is TGCAGCGCCCGAACCGGGACAGGGGAAGCCAATGAGCAGTTCTTC. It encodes CSARTGTGEANEQFF.

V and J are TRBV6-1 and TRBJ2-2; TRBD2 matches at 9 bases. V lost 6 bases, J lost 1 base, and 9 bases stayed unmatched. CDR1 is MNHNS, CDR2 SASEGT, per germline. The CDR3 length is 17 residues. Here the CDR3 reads CASSSTAGGQNTGELFF. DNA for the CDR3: TGTGCCAGCAGCTCTACAGCGGGGGGACAGAACACCGGGGAGCTGTTTTTT.

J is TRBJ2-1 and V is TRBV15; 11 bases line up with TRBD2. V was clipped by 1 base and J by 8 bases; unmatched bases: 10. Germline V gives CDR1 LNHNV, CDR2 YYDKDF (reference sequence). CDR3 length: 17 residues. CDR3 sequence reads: CATSRATISGRVYEQFF. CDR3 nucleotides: TGTGCCACCAGCAGAGCCACCATTAGCGGGAGGGTGTATGAGCAGTTCTTC.

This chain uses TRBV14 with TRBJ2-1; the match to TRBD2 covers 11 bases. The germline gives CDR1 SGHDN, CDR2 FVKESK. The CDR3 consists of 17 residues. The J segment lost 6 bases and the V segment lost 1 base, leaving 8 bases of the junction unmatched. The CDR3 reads CASSQGRLAGGLNEQFF. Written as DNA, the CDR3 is TGTGCCAGCAGCCAAGGCCGTCTAGCGGGAGGCCTCAATGAGCAGTTCTTC.

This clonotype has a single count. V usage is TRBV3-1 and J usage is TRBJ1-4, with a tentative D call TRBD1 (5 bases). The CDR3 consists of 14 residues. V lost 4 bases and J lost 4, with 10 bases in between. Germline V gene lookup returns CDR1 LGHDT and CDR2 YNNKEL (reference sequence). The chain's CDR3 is CASSRTYNNEKLFF. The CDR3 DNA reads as TGTGCCAGCAGCCGGACATATAATAATGAAAAACTGTTTTTT.

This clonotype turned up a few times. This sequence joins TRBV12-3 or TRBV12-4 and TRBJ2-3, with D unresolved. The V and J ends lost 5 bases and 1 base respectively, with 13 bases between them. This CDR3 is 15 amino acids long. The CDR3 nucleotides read TGTGCCAGCAGTCTCCTTTCTCCTGGCACAGATACGCAGTATTTT. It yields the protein CASSLLSPGTDTQYF.

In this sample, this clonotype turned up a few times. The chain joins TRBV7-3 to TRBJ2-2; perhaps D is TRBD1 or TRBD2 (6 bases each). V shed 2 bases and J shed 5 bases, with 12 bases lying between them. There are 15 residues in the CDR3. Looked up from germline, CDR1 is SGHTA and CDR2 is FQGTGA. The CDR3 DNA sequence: TGTGCCAGCAGCTTATTAGGGGGGAGAACCGGGGAGCTGTTTTTT. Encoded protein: CASSLLGGRTGELFF.

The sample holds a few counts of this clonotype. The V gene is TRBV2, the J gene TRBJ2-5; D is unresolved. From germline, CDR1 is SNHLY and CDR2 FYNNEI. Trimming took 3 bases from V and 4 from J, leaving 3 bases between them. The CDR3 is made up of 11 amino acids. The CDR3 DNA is TGTGCCAGCAGTGATCGAGAGACCCAGTACTTC. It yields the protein CASSDRETQYF.

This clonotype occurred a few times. This CDR3 reads CASSLPGARLTEQFF. The CDR3 DNA is TGTGCCAGCAGTTTACCGGGGGCCCGGTTAACAGAGCAGTTCTTC. This rearrangement joins TRBV28 to TRBJ2-1; either TRBD1 or TRBD2 may fit D (6 bases each). The CDR3 extends over 15 amino acids. Germline V gene lookup returns CDR1 MDHEN and CDR2 SYDVKM. Between the trimmed V and J ends, which lost 2 bases and 10 bases, there was a span of 18 bases.

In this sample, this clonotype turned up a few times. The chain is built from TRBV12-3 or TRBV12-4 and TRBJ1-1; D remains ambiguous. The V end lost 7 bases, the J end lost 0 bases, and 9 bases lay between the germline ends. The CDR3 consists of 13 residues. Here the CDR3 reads CASKFRVNTEAFF. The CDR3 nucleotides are TGTGCCAGCAAGTTTAGGGTGAACACTGAAGCTTTCTTT.

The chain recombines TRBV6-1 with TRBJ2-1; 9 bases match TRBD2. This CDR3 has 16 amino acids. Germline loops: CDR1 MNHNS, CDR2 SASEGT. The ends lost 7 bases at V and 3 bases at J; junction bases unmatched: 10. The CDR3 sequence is CASNLRTSAIYNEQFF. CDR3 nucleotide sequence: TGTGCCAGCAATCTCCGGACTAGCGCAATCTACAATGAGCAGTTCTTC.

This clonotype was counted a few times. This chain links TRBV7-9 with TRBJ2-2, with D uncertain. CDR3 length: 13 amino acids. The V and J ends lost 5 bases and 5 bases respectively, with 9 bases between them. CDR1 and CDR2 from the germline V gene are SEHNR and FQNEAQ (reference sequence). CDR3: CASSPQSTGELFF. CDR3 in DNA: TGTGCCAGCAGCCCACAGAGTACCGGGGAGCTGTTTTTT. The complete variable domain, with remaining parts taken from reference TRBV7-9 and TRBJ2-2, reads DTGVSQNPRHKITKRGQNVTFRCDPISEHNRLYWYRQTLGQGPEFLTYFQNEAQLEKSRLLSDRFSAERPKGSFSTLEIQRTEQGDSAMYLCASSPQSTGELFFGEGSRLTVL.

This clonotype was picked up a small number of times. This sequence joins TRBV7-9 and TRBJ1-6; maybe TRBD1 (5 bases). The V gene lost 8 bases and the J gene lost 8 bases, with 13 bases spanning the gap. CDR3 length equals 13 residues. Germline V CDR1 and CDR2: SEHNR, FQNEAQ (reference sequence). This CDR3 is CASGGQGDSPLHF. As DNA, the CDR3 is TGTGCCAGCGGAGGACAAGGAGATTCACCCCTCCACTTT.

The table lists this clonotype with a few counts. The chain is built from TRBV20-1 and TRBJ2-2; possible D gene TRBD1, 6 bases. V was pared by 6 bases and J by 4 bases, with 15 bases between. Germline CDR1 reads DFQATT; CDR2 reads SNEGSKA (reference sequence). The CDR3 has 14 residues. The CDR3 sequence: CSASDRTSTGELFF. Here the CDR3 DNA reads TGCAGTGCCAGCGACAGGACAAGCACCGGGGAGCTGTTTTTT.

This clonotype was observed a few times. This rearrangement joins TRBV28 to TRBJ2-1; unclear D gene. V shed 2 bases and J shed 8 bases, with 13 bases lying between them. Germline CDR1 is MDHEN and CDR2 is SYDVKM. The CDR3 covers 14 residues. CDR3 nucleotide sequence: TGTGCCAGCAGTTTAGAGCCCCGTTGGTATGAGCAGTTCTTC. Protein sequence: CASSLEPRWYEQFF.

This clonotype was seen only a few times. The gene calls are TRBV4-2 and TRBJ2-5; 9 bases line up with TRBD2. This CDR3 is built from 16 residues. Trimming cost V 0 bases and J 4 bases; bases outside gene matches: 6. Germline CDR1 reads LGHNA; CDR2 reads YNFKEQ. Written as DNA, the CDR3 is TGTGCCAGCAGCCAAGATAATCCGGGACTAGCAGAGACCCAGTACTTC. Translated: CASSQDNPGLAETQYF.

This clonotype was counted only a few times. The CDR3 DNA is TGTGCCAGCAGTTTTGGGACAGGGGTTAATGAGCAGTTCTTC. This codes for CASSFGTGVNEQFF. The genes are TRBV12-3 or TRBV12-4 and TRBJ2-1, with TRBD1 matching 10 bases. This CDR3 is built from 14 residues. Germline trimming cut 3 bases from V and 7 bases from J; bases unmatched to any gene: 3.

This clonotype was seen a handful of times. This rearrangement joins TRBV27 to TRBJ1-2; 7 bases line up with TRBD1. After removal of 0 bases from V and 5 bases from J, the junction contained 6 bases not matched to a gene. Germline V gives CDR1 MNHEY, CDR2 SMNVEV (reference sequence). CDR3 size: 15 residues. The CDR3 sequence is CASSLSGKQGYGYTF. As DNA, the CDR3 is TGTGCCAGCAGTTTATCCGGCAAACAGGGGTATGGCTACACCTTC.

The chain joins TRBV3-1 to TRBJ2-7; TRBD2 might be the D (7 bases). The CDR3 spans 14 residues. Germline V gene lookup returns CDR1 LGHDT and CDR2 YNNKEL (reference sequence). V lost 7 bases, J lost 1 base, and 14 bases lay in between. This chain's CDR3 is CASTLKGGSYEQYF. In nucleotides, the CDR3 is TGTGCCAGCACCCTAAAGGGGGGGTCCTACGAGCAGTACTTC.

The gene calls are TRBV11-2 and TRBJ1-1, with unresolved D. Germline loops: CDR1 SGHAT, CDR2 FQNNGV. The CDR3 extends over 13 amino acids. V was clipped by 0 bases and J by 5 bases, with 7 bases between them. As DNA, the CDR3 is TGTGCCAGCAGCTTAGAGATGACGACTGAAGCTTTCTTT. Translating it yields CASSLEMTTEAFF.

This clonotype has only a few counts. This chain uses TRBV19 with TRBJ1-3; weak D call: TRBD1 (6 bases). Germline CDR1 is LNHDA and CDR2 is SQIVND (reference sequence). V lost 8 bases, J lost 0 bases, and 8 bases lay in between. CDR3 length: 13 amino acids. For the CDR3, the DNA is TGTGCCAGTGGACAGTTCTCTGGAAACACCATATATTTT. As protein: CASGQFSGNTIYF.

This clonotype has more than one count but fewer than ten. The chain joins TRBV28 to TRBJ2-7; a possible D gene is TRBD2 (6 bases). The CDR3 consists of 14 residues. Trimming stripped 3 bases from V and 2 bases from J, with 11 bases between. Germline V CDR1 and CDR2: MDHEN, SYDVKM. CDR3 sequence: CASSFHSGTYEQYF. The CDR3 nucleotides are TGTGCCAGCAGTTTTCATAGCGGAACCTACGAGCAGTACTTC.

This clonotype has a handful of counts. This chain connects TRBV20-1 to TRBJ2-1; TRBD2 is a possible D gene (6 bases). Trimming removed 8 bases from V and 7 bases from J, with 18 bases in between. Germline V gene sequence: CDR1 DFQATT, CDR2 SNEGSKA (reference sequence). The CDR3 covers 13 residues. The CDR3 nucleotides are TGCAGTACTCGGAGGGCCGGGGGAAATGAGCAGTTCTTC. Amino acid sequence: CSTRRAGGNEQFF.

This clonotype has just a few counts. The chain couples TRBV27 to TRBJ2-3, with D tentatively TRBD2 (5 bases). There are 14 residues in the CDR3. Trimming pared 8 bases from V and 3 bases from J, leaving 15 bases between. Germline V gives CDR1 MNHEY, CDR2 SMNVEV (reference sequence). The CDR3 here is CASGGDYRTDTQYF. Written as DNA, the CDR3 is TGTGCCAGCGGAGGAGACTACCGGACAGATACGCAGTATTTT.

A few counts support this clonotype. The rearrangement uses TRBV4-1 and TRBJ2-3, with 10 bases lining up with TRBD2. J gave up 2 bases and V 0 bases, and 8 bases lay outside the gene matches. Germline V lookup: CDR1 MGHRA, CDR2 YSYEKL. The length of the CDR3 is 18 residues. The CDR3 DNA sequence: TGCGCCAGCAGCCAAGATCAACGCCTAGCGGGGGCCACAGATACGCAGTATTTT. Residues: CASSQDQRLAGATDTQYF.

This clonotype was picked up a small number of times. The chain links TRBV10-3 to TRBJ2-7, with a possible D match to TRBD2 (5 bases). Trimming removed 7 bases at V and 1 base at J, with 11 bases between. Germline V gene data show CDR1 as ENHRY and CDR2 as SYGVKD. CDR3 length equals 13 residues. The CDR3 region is CAITHSVSYEQYF. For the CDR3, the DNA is TGTGCCATCACCCATAGCGTTTCCTACGAGCAGTACTTC.

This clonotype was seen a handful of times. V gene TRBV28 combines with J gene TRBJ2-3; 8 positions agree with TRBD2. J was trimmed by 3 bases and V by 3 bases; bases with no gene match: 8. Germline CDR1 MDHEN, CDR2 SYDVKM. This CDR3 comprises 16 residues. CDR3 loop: CASSLPWAGGTDTQYF. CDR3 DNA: TGTGCCAGCAGTTTGCCGTGGGCGGGGGGAACAGATACGCAGTATTTT.